This TCR beta chain was identified in a study of Graves' ophthalmopathy and Graves' hyperthyroidism. This clonotype was observed a single time. There are 14 residues in the CDR3. Germline values: CDR1 SEHNR, CDR2 FQNEAQ (reference sequence). Deletions cut 5 bases from V and 6 bases from J, with 16 bases between. Investigators amplified TCR beta CDR3 regions from RNA transcripts. Following a first-round RT-PCR that used HTBI primers, a second-round multiplex PCR was carried out. TCRdb processed the multiplex PCR reads anew with MiXCR; each CDR3 protein has one entry. This sample has about 1.2 million distinct CDR3 sequences, with approximately 35% found just once.

The TCR originated in an adult man with Graves' hyperthyroidism. The chain has TRBV7-9 and TRBJ2-5; tentatively, D is TRBD2 (6 bases). Sequences were obtained from peripheral blood or thyroid tissue (not recorded which). In DNA, the CDR3 is TGTGCCAGCAGCCCCAACCGCGGGGTACAGACCCAGTACTTC. It yields the protein CASSPNRGVQTQYF.